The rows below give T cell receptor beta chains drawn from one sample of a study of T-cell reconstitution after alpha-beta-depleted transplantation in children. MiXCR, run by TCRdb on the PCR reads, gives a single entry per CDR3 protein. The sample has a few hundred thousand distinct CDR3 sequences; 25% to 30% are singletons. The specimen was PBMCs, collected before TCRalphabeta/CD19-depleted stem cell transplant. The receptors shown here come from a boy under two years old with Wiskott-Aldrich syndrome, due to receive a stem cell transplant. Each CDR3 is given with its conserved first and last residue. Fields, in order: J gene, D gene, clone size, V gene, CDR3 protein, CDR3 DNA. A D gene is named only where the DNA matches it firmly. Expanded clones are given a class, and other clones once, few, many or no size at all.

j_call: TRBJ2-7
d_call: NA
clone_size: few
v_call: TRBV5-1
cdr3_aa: CASSLEVSNYEQYF
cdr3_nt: TGCGCCAGCAGCTTGGAAGTCTCAAACTACGAGCAGTACTTC

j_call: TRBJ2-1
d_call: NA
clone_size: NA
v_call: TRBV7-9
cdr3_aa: CASSLMDVGLSEQFF
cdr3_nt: TGTGCCAGCAGCCTCATGGACGTAGGACTCTCGGAGCAGTTCTTC

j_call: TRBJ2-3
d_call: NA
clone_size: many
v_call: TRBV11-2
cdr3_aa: CASSLDRTDTQYF
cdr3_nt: TGTGCCAGCAGCTTAGATCGGACAGATACGCAGTATTTT

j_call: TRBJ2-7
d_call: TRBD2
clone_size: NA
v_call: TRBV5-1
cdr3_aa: CASSLGLGTRREQYF
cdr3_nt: TGCGCCAGCAGCTTGGGTCTCGGGACTAGGCGGGAGCAGTACTTC

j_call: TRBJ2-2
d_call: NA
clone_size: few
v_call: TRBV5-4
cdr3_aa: CASSLDGGRAGELFF
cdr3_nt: TGTGCCAGCAGCTTGGACGGAGGTCGGGCCGGGGAGCTGTTTTTT

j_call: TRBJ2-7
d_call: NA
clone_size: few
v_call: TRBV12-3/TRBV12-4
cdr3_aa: CASSYTSGDNYEQYF
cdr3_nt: TGTGCCAGCAGTTATACGAGCGGAGACAACTACGAGCAGTACTTC

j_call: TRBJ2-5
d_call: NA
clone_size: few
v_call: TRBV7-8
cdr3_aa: CASSLKLVRETQYF
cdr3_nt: TGTGCCAGCAGCTTAAAATTGGTACGCGAGACCCAGTACTTC

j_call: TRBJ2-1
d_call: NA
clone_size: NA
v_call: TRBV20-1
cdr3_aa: CSARGSSNEQFF
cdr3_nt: TGCAGTGCTAGAGGCTCGTCAAATGAGCAGTTCTTC

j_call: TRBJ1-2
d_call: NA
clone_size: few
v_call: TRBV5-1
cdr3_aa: CASSSRGENYGYTF
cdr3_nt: TGCGCCAGCAGCTCCCGGGGAGAGAACTATGGCTACACCTTC

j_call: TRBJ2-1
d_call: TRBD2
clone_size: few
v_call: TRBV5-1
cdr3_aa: CASTVLLAGGYNEQFF
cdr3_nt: TGCGCCAGCACCGTTTTACTAGCGGGAGGCTACAATGAGCAGTTCTTC

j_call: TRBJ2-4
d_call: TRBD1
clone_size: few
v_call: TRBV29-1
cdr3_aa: CSVWGQEYIQYF
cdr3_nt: TGCAGCGTGTGGGGACAGGAGTACATTCAGTACTTC

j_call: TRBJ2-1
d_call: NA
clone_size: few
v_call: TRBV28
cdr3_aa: CASSGQGRADEQFF
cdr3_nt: TGTGCCAGCAGTGGACAAGGTCGGGCTGATGAGCAGTTCTTC

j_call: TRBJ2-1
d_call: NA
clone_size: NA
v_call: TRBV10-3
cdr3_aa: CAIGTTYNEQFF
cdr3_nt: TGTGCCATCGGAACTACCTACAATGAGCAGTTCTTC

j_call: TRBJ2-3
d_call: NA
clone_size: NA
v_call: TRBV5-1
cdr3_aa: CASRVGGHLTDTQYF
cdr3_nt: TGCGCCAGCAGAGTAGGAGGGCACCTCACAGATACGCAGTATTTT

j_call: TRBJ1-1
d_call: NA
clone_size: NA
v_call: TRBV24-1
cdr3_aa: CATSDGGVNTEAFF
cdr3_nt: TGTGCCACCAGTGATGGAGGGGTGAACACTGAAGCTTTCTTT

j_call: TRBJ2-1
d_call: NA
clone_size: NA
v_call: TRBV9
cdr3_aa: CASSVVGIKGEQFF
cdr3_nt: TGTGCCAGCAGCGTAGTTGGGATTAAGGGTGAGCAGTTCTTC

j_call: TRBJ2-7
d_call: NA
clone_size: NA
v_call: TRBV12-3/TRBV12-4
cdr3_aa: CASSLSRREFVDEQYF
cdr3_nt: TGTGCCAGCAGTTTGTCGCGTCGGGAGTTTGTCGACGAGCAGTACTTC

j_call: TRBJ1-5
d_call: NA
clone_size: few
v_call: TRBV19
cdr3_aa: CASSATGNNQPQHF
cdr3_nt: TGTGCCAGTAGTGCCACAGGGAACAATCAGCCCCAGCATTTT

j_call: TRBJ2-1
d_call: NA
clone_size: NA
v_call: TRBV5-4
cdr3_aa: CASSFQNEQFF
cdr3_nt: TGTGCCAGCAGCTTTCAAAATGAGCAGTTCTTC

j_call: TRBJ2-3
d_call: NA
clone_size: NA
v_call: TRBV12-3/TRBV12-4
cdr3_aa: CASSLGPGRRQYF
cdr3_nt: TGTGCCAGCAGTTTAGGACCGGGGAGGAGGCAGTATTTT

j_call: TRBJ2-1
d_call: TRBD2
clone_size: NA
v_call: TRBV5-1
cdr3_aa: CASSSRRVAGNNEQFF
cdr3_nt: TGCGCCAGCAGCTCCCGAAGGGTAGCGGGGAACAATGAGCAGTTCTTC

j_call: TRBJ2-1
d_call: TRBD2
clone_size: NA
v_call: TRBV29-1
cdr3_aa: CSVKGLAGNNEQFF
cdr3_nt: TGCAGCGTGAAGGGACTAGCGGGAAACAATGAGCAGTTCTTC

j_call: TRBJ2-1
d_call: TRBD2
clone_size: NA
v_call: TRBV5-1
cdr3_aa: CASSLARGLVYNEQFF
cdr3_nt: TGCGCCAGCAGCTTGGCCAGGGGACTAGTATACAATGAGCAGTTCTTC

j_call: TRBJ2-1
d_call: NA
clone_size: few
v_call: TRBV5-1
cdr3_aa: CASDSGVGGNEQFF
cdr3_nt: TGCGCCAGTGACTCAGGGGTTGGAGGCAATGAGCAGTTCTTC

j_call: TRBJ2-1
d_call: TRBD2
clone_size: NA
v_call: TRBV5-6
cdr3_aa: CASSRGLPNNEQFF
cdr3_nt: TGTGCCAGCAGCAGGGGACTACCCAACAATGAGCAGTTCTTC

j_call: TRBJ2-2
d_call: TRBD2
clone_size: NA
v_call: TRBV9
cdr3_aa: CASSVMWLAGDSGELFF
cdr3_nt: TGTGCCAGCAGCGTTATGTGGCTAGCGGGAGATTCGGGGGAGCTGTTTTTT

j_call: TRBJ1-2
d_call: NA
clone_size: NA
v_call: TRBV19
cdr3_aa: CASSTLGSNYGYTF
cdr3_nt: TGTGCCAGTAGTACCCTCGGCAGTAACTATGGCTACACCTTC

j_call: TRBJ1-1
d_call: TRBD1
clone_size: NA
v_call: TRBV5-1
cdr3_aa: CASSPGHSGGRTEAFF
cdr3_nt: TGCGCCAGCAGCCCCGGGCACTCAGGGGGTAGGACTGAAGCTTTCTTT

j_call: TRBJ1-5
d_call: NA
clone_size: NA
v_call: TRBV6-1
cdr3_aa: CASRGHSLNQPQHF
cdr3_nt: TGTGCCAGCCGGGGACATAGCCTCAATCAGCCCCAGCATTTT